This T cell receptor (beta chain) was profiled in a study of cytomegalovirus exposure and HLA in healthy donors. Findings of the study overall: Prior analysis indicated that the majority of TCR beta V segments exhibited productivity approximately 87% or approximately 30% of the time. Researchers reported in a later analysis that a missense DCLRE1C variant was tied to TCR beta V- and J-gene trimming.

Comments on this clone: Its antigen remains unidentified.

This CDR3 has 17 amino acids. V dropped 2 bases and J dropped 1; count of bases not matched to a gene: 8. Germline assignment: CDR1 KGHSH and CDR2 LQKENI. PCR used 60 Vbeta primers and 13 Jbeta primers. This table comes from immunoSEQ multiplex PCR, and its TCRdb copy is limited to in-frame clones, with some not included. The sample has more than 150,000 clones; 76% are singletons. The specimen sequenced was PBMCs. The clonotype was recovered from a man aged 18 to 29 in good health and CMV-seronegative. V gene TRBV18 combines with J gene TRBJ2-7, with 10 bases identical to TRBD1. DNA of the CDR3: TGTGCCAGCTCACCATTGACAGGGGGCGTCACATCCTACGAGCAGTACTTC. Translated: CASSPLTGGVTSYEQYF. Complete variable domain (other parts from reference TRBV18 and TRBJ2-7): NAGVMQNPRHLVRRRGQEARLRCSPMKGHSHVYWYRQLPEEGLKFMVYLQKENIIDESGMPKERFSAEFPKEGPSILRIQQVVRGDSAAYFCASSPLTGGVTSYEQYFGPGTRLTVT.